This section outlines one T cell receptor (beta chain) sequence together with its context. The antigen is undetermined. A 5'RACE reaction primed in the constant segment made cDNA libraries of TCR alpha and TCR beta, and these carried sample barcodes and UMIs. Via MiXCR, TCRdb re-called the 5' RACE reads, giving one row per CDR3 protein. Of around 470,000 distinct CDR3 sequences in the sample, about 19% were seen once. The record originates from a study of T-cell memory formation after mild COVID-19. Study conclusions and caveats: Several responding clones turned up in pre-infection memory, indicating that cross-reactive memory may have taken part.

This CDR3 has 14 residues. V lost 5 bases, J lost 4 bases, and 13 bases lay in between. In germline, CDR1 is SGHTA, CDR2 FQGNSA. The clonotype was recovered from an adult woman who had mild COVID-19 (a few samples of this study predate the infection). Cell type and time point are not known. This rearrangement joins TRBV7-2 to TRBJ2-3; maybe TRBD2 (6 bases). The sample comprised PBMCs or a T cell subset sorted from them (not recorded which). CDR3 DNA: TGTGCCAGCAGCCTTAGGAGGGCGGCAGATACGCAGTATTTT. Protein: CASSLRRAADTQYF.